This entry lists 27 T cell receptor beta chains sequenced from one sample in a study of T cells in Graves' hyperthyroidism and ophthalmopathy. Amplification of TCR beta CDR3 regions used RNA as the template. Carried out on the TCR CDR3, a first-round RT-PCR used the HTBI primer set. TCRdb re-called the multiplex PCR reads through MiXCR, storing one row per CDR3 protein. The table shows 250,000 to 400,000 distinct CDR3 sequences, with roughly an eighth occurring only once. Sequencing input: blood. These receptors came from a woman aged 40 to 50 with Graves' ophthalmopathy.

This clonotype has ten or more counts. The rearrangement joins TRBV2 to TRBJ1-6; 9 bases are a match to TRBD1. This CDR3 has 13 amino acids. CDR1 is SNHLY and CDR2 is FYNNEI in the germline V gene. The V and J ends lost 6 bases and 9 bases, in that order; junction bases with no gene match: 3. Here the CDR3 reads CASSRDRASPLHF. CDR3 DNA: TGTGCCAGCAGCAGGGACAGGGCTTCACCCCTCCACTTT.

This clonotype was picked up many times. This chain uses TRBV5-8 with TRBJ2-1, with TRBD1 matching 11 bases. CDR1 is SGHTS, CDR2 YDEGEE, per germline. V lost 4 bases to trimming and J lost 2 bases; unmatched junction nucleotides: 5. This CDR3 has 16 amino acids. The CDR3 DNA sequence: TGTGCCAGCAGCCTCCCGGGACAGGGGGCCTACAATGAGCAGTTCTTC. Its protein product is CASSLPGQGAYNEQFF.

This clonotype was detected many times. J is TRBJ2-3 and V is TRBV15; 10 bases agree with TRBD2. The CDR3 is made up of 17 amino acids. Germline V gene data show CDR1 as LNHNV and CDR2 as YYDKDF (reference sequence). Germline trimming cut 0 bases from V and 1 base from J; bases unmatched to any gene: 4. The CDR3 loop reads CATSRDLAGARTDTQYF. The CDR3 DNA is TGTGCCACCAGCAGAGACCTAGCGGGGGCCCGCACAGATACGCAGTATTTT.

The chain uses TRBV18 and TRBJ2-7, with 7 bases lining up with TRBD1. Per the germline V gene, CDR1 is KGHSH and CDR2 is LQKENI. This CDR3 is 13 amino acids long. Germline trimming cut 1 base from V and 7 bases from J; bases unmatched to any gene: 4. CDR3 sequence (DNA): TGTGCCAGCTCACCACGACAGGGCCAGGAGCAGTACTTC. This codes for CASSPRQGQEQYF.

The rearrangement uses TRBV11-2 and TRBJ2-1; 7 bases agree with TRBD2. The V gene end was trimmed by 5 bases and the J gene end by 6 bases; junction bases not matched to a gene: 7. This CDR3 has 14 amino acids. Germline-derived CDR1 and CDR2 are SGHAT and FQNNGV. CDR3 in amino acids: CASSRDYLPNEQFF. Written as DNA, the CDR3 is TGTGCCAGCAGCCGGGACTACCTTCCCAATGAGCAGTTCTTC.

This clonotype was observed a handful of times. CDR3 sequence: CASSEGARYGYTF. CDR3 bases: TGCGCCAGCAGCGAGGGGGCGCGGTATGGCTACACCTTC. The chain has TRBV4-1 and TRBJ1-2; 7 bases are shared with TRBD1. With V trimmed by 5 bases and J by 5 bases, 5 bases remained unmatched. Germline CDR1 reads MGHRA; CDR2 reads YSYEKL. The CDR3 loop spans 13 amino acids.

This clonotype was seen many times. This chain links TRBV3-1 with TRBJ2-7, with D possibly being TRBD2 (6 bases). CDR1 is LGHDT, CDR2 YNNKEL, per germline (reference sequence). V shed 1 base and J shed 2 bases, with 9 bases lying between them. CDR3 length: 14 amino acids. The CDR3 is CASSQGLVTYEQYF. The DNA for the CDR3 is TGTGCCAGCAGCCAAGGACTAGTGACCTACGAGCAGTACTTC.

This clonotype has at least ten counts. CDR3 loop: CSASQYRAYNEQFF. The DNA for the CDR3 is TGCAGTGCTAGCCAGTATAGAGCCTACAATGAGCAGTTCTTC. This rearrangement joins TRBV20-1 to TRBJ2-1; D is uncertain. V lost 3 bases and J 2 bases, leaving 11 bases between the germline ends. CDR3 length: 14 residues. Germline V CDR1 and CDR2: DFQATT, SNEGSKA (reference sequence).

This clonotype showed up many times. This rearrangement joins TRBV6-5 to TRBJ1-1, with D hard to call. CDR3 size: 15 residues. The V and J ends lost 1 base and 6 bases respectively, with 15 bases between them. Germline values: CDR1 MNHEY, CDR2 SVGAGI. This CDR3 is CASSYLTARSPEAFF. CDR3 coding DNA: TGTGCCAGCAGTTACTTGACGGCCAGATCCCCTGAAGCTTTCTTT.

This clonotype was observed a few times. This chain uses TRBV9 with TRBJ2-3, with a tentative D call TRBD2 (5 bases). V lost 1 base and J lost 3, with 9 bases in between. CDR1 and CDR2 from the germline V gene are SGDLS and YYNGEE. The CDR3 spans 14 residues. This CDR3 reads CASSVRGSTDTQYF. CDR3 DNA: TGTGCCAGCAGCGTAAGAGGGTCGACAGATACGCAGTATTTT.

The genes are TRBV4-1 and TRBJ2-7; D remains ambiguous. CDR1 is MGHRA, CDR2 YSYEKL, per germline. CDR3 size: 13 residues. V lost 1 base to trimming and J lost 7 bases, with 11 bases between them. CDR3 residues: CASSQALDREQYF. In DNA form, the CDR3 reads TGCGCCAGCAGCCAAGCCCTTGACCGAGAGCAGTACTTC.

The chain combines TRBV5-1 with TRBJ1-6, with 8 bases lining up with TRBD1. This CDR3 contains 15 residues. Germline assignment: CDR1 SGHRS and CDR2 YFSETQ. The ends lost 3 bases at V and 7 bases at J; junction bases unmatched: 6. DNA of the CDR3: TGCGCCAGCAGCTCCCTACAGGGGGGAAATTCACCCCTCCACTTT. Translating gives CASSSLQGGNSPLHF.

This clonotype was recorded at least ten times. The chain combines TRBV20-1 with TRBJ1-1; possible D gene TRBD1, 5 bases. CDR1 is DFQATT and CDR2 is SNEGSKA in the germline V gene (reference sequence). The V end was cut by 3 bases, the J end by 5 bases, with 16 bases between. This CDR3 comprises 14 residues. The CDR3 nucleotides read TGCAGTGCTAGTAAGGTGGCAGGGCGTACTGAAGCTTTCTTT. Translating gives CSASKVAGRTEAFF.

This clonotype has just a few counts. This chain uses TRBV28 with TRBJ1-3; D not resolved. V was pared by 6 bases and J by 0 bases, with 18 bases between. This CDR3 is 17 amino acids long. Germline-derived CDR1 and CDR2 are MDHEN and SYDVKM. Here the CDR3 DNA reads TGTGCCAGCAGCCCCTATCGGGGTGGAATCTCTGGAAACACCATATATTTT. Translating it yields CASSPYRGGISGNTIYF.

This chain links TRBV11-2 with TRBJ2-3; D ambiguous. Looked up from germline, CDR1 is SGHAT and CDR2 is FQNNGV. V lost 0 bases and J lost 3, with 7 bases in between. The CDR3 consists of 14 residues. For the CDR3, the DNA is TGTGCCAGCAGCTTAGATAGGGATACAGATACGCAGTATTTT. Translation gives CASSLDRDTDTQYF.

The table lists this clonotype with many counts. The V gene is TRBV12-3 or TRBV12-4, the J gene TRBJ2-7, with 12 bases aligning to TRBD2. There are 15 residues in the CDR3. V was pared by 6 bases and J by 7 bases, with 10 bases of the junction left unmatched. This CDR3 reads CASSLTSGRTGEQYF. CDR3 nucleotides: TGTGCCAGCAGCCTGACTAGCGGGAGAACGGGGGAGCAGTACTTC.

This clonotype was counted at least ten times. This chain's CDR3 is CASSLGVLLKQDTQYF. The DNA of the CDR3 is TGTGCCAGCAGCTTAGGGGTCCTCCTGAAACAAGATACGCAGTATTTT. The chain couples TRBV11-2 to TRBJ2-3; no definite D call. The CDR3 is 16 amino acids. With 1 base removed from V and 5 bases from J, the gap between germline ends came to 16 bases. Germline V gene lookup returns CDR1 SGHAT and CDR2 FQNNGV.

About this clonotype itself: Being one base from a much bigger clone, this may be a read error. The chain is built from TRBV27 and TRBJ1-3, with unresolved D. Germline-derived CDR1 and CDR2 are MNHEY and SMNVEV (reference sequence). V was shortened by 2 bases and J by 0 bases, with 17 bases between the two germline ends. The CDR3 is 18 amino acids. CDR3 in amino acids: CASSLRGPDCYSGNTIYF. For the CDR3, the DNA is TGTGCCAGCAGTTTACGTGGGCCAGATTGCTACTCTGGAAACACCATATATTTT.

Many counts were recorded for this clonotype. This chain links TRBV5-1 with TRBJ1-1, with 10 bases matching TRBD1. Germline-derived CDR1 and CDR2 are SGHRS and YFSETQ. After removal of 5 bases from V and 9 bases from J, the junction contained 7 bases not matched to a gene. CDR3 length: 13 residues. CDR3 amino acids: CASRTGGVGKAFF. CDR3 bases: TGCGCCAGCAGGACAGGGGGCGTAGGGAAAGCTTTCTTT.

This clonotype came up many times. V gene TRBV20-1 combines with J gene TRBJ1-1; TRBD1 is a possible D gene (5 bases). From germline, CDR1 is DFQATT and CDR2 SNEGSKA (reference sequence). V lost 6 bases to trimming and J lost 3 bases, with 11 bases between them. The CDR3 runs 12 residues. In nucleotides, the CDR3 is TGCAGTGCCCTAAAAGGGGACACTGAAGCTTTCTTT. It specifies CSALKGDTEAFF.

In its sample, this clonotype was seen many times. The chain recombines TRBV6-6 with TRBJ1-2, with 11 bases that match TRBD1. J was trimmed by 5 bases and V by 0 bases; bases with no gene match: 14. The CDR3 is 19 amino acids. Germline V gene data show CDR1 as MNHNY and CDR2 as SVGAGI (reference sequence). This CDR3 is CASSYSESSGQGARYGYTF. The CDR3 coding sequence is TGTGCCAGCAGTTACTCGGAAAGTAGCGGACAGGGGGCGAGGTATGGCTACACCTTC.

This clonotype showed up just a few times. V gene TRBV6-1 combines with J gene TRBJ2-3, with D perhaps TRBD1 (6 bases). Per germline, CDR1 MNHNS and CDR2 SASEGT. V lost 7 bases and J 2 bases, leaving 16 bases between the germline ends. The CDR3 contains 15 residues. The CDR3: CASKWTASYTDTQYF. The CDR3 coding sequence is TGTGCCAGCAAGTGGACAGCTAGCTACACAGATACGCAGTATTTT.

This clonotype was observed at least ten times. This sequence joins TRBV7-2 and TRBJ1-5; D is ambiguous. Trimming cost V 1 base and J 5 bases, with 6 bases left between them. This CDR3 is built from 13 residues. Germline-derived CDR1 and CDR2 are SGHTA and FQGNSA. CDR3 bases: TGTGCCAGCAGCTTAGTCCTGGATCAGCCCCAGCATTTT. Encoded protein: CASSLVLDQPQHF.

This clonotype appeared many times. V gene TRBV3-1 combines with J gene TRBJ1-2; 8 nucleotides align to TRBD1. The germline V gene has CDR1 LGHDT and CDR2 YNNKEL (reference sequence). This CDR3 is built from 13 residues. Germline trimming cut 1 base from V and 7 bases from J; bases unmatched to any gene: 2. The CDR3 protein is CASSQGTGSGYTF. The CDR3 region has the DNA TGTGCCAGCAGCCAAGGGACAGGGTCTGGCTACACCTTC.

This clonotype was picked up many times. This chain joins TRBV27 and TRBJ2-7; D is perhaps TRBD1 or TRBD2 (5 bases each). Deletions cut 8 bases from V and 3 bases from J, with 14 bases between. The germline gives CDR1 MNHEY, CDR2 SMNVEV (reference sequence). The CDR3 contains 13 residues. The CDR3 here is CASFGTAHYEQYF. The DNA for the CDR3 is TGTGCCAGCTTCGGGACGGCTCACTACGAGCAGTACTTC.

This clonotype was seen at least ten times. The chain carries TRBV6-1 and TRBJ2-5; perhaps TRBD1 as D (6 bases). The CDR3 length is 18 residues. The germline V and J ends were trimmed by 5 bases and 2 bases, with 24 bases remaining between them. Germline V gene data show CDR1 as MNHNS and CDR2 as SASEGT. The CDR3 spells CASSYRVVGQLRQETQYF. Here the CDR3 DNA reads TGTGCCAGCAGTTATAGGGTCGTAGGACAGCTAAGGCAAGAGACCCAGTACTTC.

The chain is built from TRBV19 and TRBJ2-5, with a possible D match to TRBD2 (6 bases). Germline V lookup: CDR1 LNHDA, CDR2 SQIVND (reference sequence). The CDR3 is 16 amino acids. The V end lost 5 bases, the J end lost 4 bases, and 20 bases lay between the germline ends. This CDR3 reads CASSLSGQEALETQYF. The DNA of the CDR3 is TGTGCCAGTAGTCTCAGCGGGCAGGAAGCGTTAGAGACCCAGTACTTC.